What follows are 13 T cell receptor beta chains derived from one specimen sequenced in a study of shared clonotypes between healthy human individuals. Sequenced by immunoSEQ multiplex PCR; TCRdb stores in-frame clones only, minus some. The sample lists 780,000 or so clones, over 55% occurring once. Sequenced material: memory CD4+ T cells sorted from blood. Regarding subset: CD45RA-negative fraction. The source is a woman under 40 in good health.

The chain recombines TRBV19 with TRBJ1-3; no reliable D call. CDR3 size: 11 residues. Germline V lookup: CDR1 LNHDA, CDR2 SQIVND (reference sequence). With 3 bases removed from V and 5 bases from J, the gap between germline ends came to 2 bases. The CDR3 loop is CASSMRNTIYF. The DNA for the CDR3 is TGTGCCAGTAGTATGAGAAACACCATATATTTT. Filled out from reference TRBV19 and TRBJ1-3, the complete variable domain reads DGGITQSPKYLFRKEGQNVTLSCEQNLNHDAMYWYRQDPGQGLRLIYYSQIVNDFQKGDIAEGYSVSREKKESFPLTVTSAQKNPTAFYLCASSMRNTIYFGEGSWLTVV.

This chain uses TRBV18 with TRBJ2-7; D is possibly TRBD2 (6 bases). V dropped 2 bases and J dropped 2 bases, with 13 bases sitting between them. This CDR3 is 15 amino acids long. CDR1 and CDR2 (germline): KGHSH, LQKENI. CDR3 residues: CASSPMRDLTYEQYF. The CDR3 DNA follows: TGTGCCAGCTCACCAATGCGGGACCTTACCTACGAGCAGTACTTC.

This sequence joins TRBV7-2 and TRBJ2-2, with D tentatively TRBD2 (6 bases). Trimming removed 5 bases at V and 6 bases at J, with 13 bases between. The CDR3 has 14 amino acids. Per germline, CDR1 SGHTA and CDR2 FQGNSA. Here the CDR3 DNA reads TGTGCCAGCAGCGCACCGACTAGACCCGGGGAGCTGTTTTTT. This translates into CASSAPTRPGELFF. The whole variable domain, filled in from reference TRBV7-2 and TRBJ2-2, reads GAGVSQSPSNKVTEKGKDVELRCDPISGHTALYWYRQSLGQGLEFLIYFQGNSAPDKSGLPSDRFSAERTGGSVSTLTIQRTQQEDSAVYLCASSAPTRPGELFFGEGSRLTVL.

The chain recombines TRBV11-1 with TRBJ1-2; D is unresolved. Per the germline V gene, CDR1 is SGHAT and CDR2 is FQDESV (reference sequence). The CDR3 extends over 13 amino acids. Trimming pared 3 bases from V and 0 bases from J, leaving 5 bases between. This chain's CDR3 is CASSFRANYGYTF. CDR3 sequence (DNA): TGTGCCAGCAGCTTCCGGGCTAACTATGGCTACACCTTC.

V is TRBV10-2 and J is TRBJ1-1; D is unresolved. The CDR3 extends over 13 amino acids. Trimming stripped 5 bases from V and 3 bases from J, with 10 bases between. Germline assignment: CDR1 WSHSY and CDR2 SAAADI. The DNA for the CDR3 is TGCGCCAGCAGTAAGGGTGAGGACACTGAAGCTTTCTTT. Translating gives CASSKGEDTEAFF.

The chain employs TRBV7-9 and TRBJ2-7; no firm D call. The CDR3 is 14 residues long. V lost 5 bases, J lost 11 bases, and 22 bases lay in between. Germline lookup yields CDR1 SEHNR and CDR2 FQNEAQ (reference sequence). The CDR3 sequence: CASSQDENGSSKYF. Here the CDR3 DNA reads TGTGCCAGCAGCCAAGATGAGAACGGAAGCTCTAAGTACTTC. The full variable domain, completed using reference TRBV7-9 and TRBJ2-7, is DTGVSQNPRHKITKRGQNVTFRCDPISEHNRLYWYRQTLGQGPEFLTYFQNEAQLEKSRLLSDRFSAERPKGSFSTLEIQRTEQGDSAMYLCASSQDENGSSKYFGPGTRLTVT.

The chain employs TRBV5-4 and TRBJ1-1, with 7 bases that match TRBD1. Germline V gene data show CDR1 as SGHNT and CDR2 as YYREEE (reference sequence). The CDR3 consists of 16 residues. J gave up 0 bases and V 2 bases, and 7 bases lay outside the gene matches. CDR3 sequence reads: CASSFRRQGLNTEAFF. Here the CDR3 DNA reads TGTGCCAGCAGCTTTCGGAGACAGGGACTGAACACTGAAGCTTTCTTT. Complete variable domain (other parts from reference TRBV5-4 and TRBJ1-1): ETGVTQSPTHLIKTRGQQVTLRCSSQSGHNTVSWYQQALGQGPQFIFQYYREEENGRGNFPPRFSGLQFPNYSSELNVNALELDDSALYLCASSFRRQGLNTEAFFGQGTRLTVV.

This clone was recorded a few times. The chain joins TRBV5-1 to TRBJ2-7; D remains ambiguous. The CDR3 covers 13 residues. In germline, CDR1 is SGHRS, CDR2 YFSETQ. Trimming left V 0 bases short and J 5 bases short, with 9 bases between. CDR3 sequence (DNA): TGCGCCAGCAGCTTGGGTGTCCTGAACGAGCAGTACTTC. This gives the protein CASSLGVLNEQYF.

This rearrangement joins TRBV11-3 to TRBJ1-2; D unresolved. From germline, CDR1 is SGHNT and CDR2 YENEEA. There are 14 residues in the CDR3. The ends were cut back, 1 base at V and 2 bases at J, with 8 bases in the middle. The CDR3 region has the DNA TGTGCCAGCAGCTTAGGAGATGCAAACTATGGCTACACCTTC. Translating it yields CASSLGDANYGYTF. Based on the CDR3 plus reference TRBV11-3 and TRBJ1-2, the full variable domain is EAGVVQSPRYKIIEKKQPVAFWCNPISGHNTLYWYLQNLGQGPELLIRYENEEAVDDSQLPKDRFSAERLKGVDSTLKIQPAELGDSAVYLCASSLGDANYGYTFGSGTRLTVV.

V and J are TRBV29-1 and TRBJ2-5, with D possibly called TRBD1 or TRBD2 (5 bases each). Between the trimmed V and J ends, which lost 5 bases and 1 base, there was a span of 23 bases. In germline, CDR1 is SQVTM, CDR2 ANQGSEA. This CDR3 is 17 amino acids long. CDR3 DNA sequence: TGCAGCGTTTTGGACATTTCGGGACCTCGTACCCAAGAGACCCAGTACTTC. Translation gives CSVLDISGPRTQETQYF.

The chain carries TRBV19 and TRBJ2-1; no firm D call. This CDR3 has 15 residues. The V end was cut by 1 base, the J end by 4 bases, with 11 bases between. Germline assignment: CDR1 LNHDA and CDR2 SQIVND (reference sequence). As DNA, the CDR3 is TGTGCCAGTAGTATAGCTCACCAGGCGTACAATGAGCAGTTCTTC. Protein: CASSIAHQAYNEQFF.

This clone was observed a few times. This chain uses TRBV7-3 with TRBJ2-3, with TRBD1 as a possible D gene (6 bases). This CDR3 is 16 amino acids long. Deletions cut 2 bases from V and 4 bases from J, with 16 bases between. CDR1 and CDR2 from the germline V gene are SGHTA and FQGTGA. The CDR3 region is CASSLGGGALPDTQYF. CDR3 coding DNA: TGTGCCAGCAGCTTAGGTGGGGGCGCGCTGCCAGATACGCAGTATTTT.

There are a few counts of this clone. V is TRBV7-9 and J is TRBJ2-2, with 8 nucleotides matching TRBD1. V gave up 5 bases and J gave up 0 bases; unmatched junction bases: 8. This CDR3 comprises 17 residues. Germline V lookup: CDR1 SEHNR, CDR2 FQNEAQ (reference sequence). CDR3 protein: CASSTLRTGPNTGELFF. The CDR3 DNA is TGTGCCAGCAGCACCCTCCGGACAGGGCCGAACACCGGGGAGCTGTTTTTT.